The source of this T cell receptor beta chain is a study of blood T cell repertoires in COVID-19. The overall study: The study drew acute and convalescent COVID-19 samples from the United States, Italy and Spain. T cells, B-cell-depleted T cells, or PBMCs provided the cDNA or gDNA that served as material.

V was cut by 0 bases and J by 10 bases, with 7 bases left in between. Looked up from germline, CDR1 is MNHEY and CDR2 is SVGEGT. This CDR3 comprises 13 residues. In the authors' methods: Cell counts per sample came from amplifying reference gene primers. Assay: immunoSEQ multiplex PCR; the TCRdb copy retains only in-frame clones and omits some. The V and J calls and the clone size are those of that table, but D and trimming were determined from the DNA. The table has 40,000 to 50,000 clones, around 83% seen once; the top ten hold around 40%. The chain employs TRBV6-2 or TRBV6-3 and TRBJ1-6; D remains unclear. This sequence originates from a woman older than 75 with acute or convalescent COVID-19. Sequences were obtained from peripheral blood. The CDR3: CASSYSPGSPLHF. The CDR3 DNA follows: TGTGCCAGCAGTTACTCCCCGGGGTCACCCCTCCACTTT.